Each of the 30 T cell receptor beta chains below was sequenced from the same sample in a study of control samples from healthy donors and cancer patients. TCRdb keeps only in-frame clones here, not all; method: immunoSEQ multiplex PCR. The sample comprises about 230,000 clones, more than 65% of which are singletons, and about 14% rests with the top ten. The sample consisted of PBMCs. The receptors here all came from a woman in her sixties with lung cancer.

This clone was detected only a few times. The rearrangement links TRBV5-8 to TRBJ2-7; D gene unclear. V lost 4 bases to trimming and J lost 13 bases, with 18 bases between them. This CDR3 spans 12 amino acids. Germline V gene sequence: CDR1 SGHTS, CDR2 YDEGEE. The CDR3 loop reads CASSPTEIMSYF. The CDR3 DNA follows: TGTGCCAGCAGCCCTACTGAGATTATGAGTTACTTC.

The rearrangement joins TRBV7-9 to TRBJ2-1, with D possibly TRBD1 on 6 matching bases. Germline V gene data show CDR1 as SEHNR and CDR2 as FQNEAQ (reference sequence). This CDR3 has 15 residues. Trimming took off 1 base at V and 6 bases at J, with 13 bases between the two ends. CDR3 sequence: CASSLVDSAGNEQFF. The CDR3 DNA is TGTGCCAGCAGCTTAGTGGACAGCGCGGGCAATGAGCAGTTCTTC.

The rearrangement links TRBV10-3 to TRBJ2-1, with TRBD1 identical over 8 bases. The CDR3 is made up of 13 amino acids. Germline trimming cut 10 bases from V and 1 base from J; bases unmatched to any gene: 3. Germline CDR1 reads ENHRY; CDR2 reads SYGVKD. CDR3 amino acids: CATGTGSYNEQFF. The CDR3 coding sequence is TGTGCCACTGGGACAGGTTCCTACAATGAGCAGTTCTTC.

The V and J genes are TRBV18 and TRBJ1-2; unclear D gene. Germline values: CDR1 KGHSH, CDR2 LQKENI. Trimming removed 1 base from V and 9 bases from J, with 12 bases in between. The CDR3 is made up of 13 amino acids. The CDR3 region is CASSPHPQNRYTF. CDR3 nucleotides: TGTGCCAGCTCACCACACCCGCAGAATCGCTACACCTTC.

CDR3 bases: TGCAGTGCTAGTGCTGATAGCGGGAGCACGCAGACCCAGTACTTC. This encodes CSASADSGSTQTQYF. V and J are TRBV20-1 and TRBJ2-5, with 9 bases identical to TRBD2. Germline V gene sequence: CDR1 DFQATT, CDR2 SNEGSKA (reference sequence). The CDR3 runs 15 residues. The V segment lost 3 bases and the J segment 6 bases; nucleotides outside the gene matches: 11.

This clone was counted between two and nine times. The V call is TRBV5-4, the J call TRBJ1-3; D is unresolved. Germline V gene lookup returns CDR1 SGHNT and CDR2 YYREEE (reference sequence). CDR3 length: 15 residues. V shed 4 bases and J shed 0 bases, with 11 bases lying between them. CDR3 protein: CASSRDGRSGNTIYF. In DNA form, the CDR3 reads TGTGCCAGCAGCCGCGACGGCCGCTCTGGAAACACCATATATTTT.

This rearrangement joins TRBV6-6 to TRBJ2-7, with 14 bases matching TRBD2. After removal of 6 bases from V and 5 bases from J, the junction contained 3 bases not matched to a gene. The CDR3 runs to 14 residues. Germline CDR1 MNHNY, CDR2 SVGAGI (reference sequence). CDR3 loop: CASRRGLAGDEQYF. Here the CDR3 DNA reads TGTGCCAGCAGACGGGGACTAGCGGGAGACGAGCAGTACTTC.

The chain is built from TRBV13 and TRBJ2-2; D uncertain. From germline, CDR1 is PRHDT and CDR2 FYEKMQ (reference sequence). The CDR3 covers 12 residues. With 8 bases removed from V and 4 bases from J, the gap between germline ends came to 8 bases. CDR3 residues: CASGVSTGELFF. The CDR3 nucleotides read TGTGCCAGCGGAGTGAGCACCGGGGAGCTGTTTTTT.

The genes are TRBV19 and TRBJ1-5; D is perhaps TRBD1 (5 bases). Between the trimmed V and J ends, which lost 2 bases and 4 bases, there was a span of 12 bases. Germline V gene sequence: CDR1 LNHDA, CDR2 SQIVND (reference sequence). The CDR3 totals 15 residues. The CDR3, as DNA: TGTGCCAGTAGTATAACTGCGGGGCTGAATCAGCCCCAGCATTTT. Its protein product is CASSITAGLNQPQHF.

V gene TRBV18 combines with J gene TRBJ1-3; TRBD1 might be the D (6 bases). Germline-derived CDR1 and CDR2 are KGHSH and LQKENI. The germline V and J ends were trimmed by 3 bases and 3 bases, with 15 bases remaining between them. CDR3 length: 16 residues. The DNA for the CDR3 is TGTGCCAGCTCACCCCCCCGGACAGTTAGTGGAAACACCATATATTTT. Protein sequence: CASSPPRTVSGNTIYF.

About this clone: Different DNA sequences within this sample yield the same CDR3. This chain connects TRBV19 to TRBJ1-2, with 7 bases aligning to TRBD1. This CDR3 contains 13 residues. Germline assignment: CDR1 LNHDA and CDR2 SQIVND (reference sequence). With 3 bases clipped from V and 4 bases from J, the junction kept 2 bases outside the gene matches. The CDR3 here is CASSIQGVYGYTF. The CDR3 DNA follows: TGTGCCAGTAGTATCCAGGGGGTCTATGGCTACACCTTC.

This chain links TRBV10-1 with TRBJ2-7; D remains ambiguous. Trimming stripped 0 bases from V and 0 bases from J, with 3 bases between. The CDR3 sequence is 13 residues long. Germline V gene sequence: CDR1 WNHNN, CDR2 SYGVQD (reference sequence). The CDR3 region is CASSESSSYEQYF. CDR3 coding DNA: TGCGCCAGCAGTGAGTCCAGCTCCTACGAGCAGTACTTC.

This clone was observed a few times. The J gene is TRBJ1-5, the V gene TRBV10-1; TRBD1 aligns across 8 bases. Trimming removed 5 bases from V and 3 bases from J; junction bases left unmatched: 3. Germline loops: CDR1 WNHNN, CDR2 SYGVQD (reference sequence). The CDR3 spans 14 residues. The CDR3 reads CASSPTGVNQPQHF. The CDR3 region has the DNA TGCGCCAGCAGTCCGACAGGGGTCAATCAGCCCCAGCATTTT.

The CDR3 DNA is TGCGCCAGCAGTGAGGAGGCAGGGGGTAGCGGGAGCGTTTTCTTC. It encodes CASSEEAGGSGSVFF. The chain links TRBV10-1 to TRBJ2-1, with 9 bases fitting TRBD2. V shed 2 bases and J 16 bases; nucleotides not matched to a gene: 15. CDR3 size: 15 residues. CDR1 WNHNN and CDR2 SYGVQD come from the germline V gene (reference sequence).

The chain joins TRBV3-1 (or the pseudogene TRBV3-2) to TRBJ2-7; D is possibly TRBD2 (5 bases). The CDR3 covers 13 residues. Trimming removed 4 bases at V and 3 bases at J, with 10 bases between. Germline CDR1 and CDR2: LGHDT and YNNKEL (reference sequence). CDR3 DNA sequence: TGTGCCAGCAGCCGCGGTAGCGTCTACGAGCAGTACTTC. Its translation is CASSRGSVYEQYF.

The chain joins TRBV30 to TRBJ2-7; no reliable D call. The CDR3 is made up of 13 amino acids. CDR1 GTSNPN and CDR2 SVGIG come from the germline V gene (reference sequence). Deletions cut 3 bases from V and 1 base from J, with 10 bases between. The CDR3 DNA sequence: TGTGCCTGGAGACCCCTCTTTTCCTACGAGCAGTACTTC. It yields the protein CAWRPLFSYEQYF.

The chain has TRBV30 and TRBJ1-6; D gene unclear. This CDR3 spans 12 amino acids. Germline V gives CDR1 GTSNPN, CDR2 SVGIG (reference sequence). The V and J ends lost 3 bases and 8 bases respectively, with 8 bases between them. The CDR3 loop reads CAWSTEYSPLHF. Written as DNA, the CDR3 is TGTGCCTGGAGCACGGAGTATTCACCCCTCCACTTT.

Comment on this clone: This CDR3 is also generated by other DNA sequences in the sample. V is TRBV3-1 (or the pseudogene TRBV3-2) and J is TRBJ2-7; TRBD1 matches at 8 bases. V shed 5 bases, J shed 3 bases, and the junction held 3 bases outside the gene matches. Germline loops: CDR1 LGHDT, CDR2 YNNKEL (reference sequence). This CDR3 has 13 amino acids. The CDR3 region is CASSETGVYEQYF. The CDR3 DNA follows: TGTGCCAGCAGCGAGACAGGGGTCTACGAGCAGTACTTC.

The chain combines TRBV12-3 or TRBV12-4 with TRBJ1-1; D is ambiguous. The ends were cut back, 1 base at V and 12 bases at J, with 9 bases in the middle. The CDR3 is 11 residues long. The CDR3 sequence is CASSLDPTTFF. In DNA form, the CDR3 reads TGTGCCAGCAGTTTAGACCCCACGACTTTCTTT.

This clone was detected only a few times. In DNA, the CDR3 is TGCGCCAGCAGCCAAGATTGGGGGGGATCTATTGATTCACCCCTCCACTTT. Translating it yields CASSQDWGGSIDSPLHF. The chain is built from TRBV4-1 and TRBJ1-6; maybe TRBD1 (5 bases). In germline, CDR1 is MGHRA, CDR2 YSYEKL. CDR3 size: 17 residues. V lost 0 bases and J 8 bases, leaving 17 bases between the germline ends.

The rearrangement links TRBV12-3 or TRBV12-4 to TRBJ2-3; a weak D match, TRBD2 (6 bases). The ends were cut back, 8 bases at V and 2 bases at J, with 11 bases in the middle. The CDR3 runs 13 residues. This CDR3 reads CASWAGYTDTQYF. CDR3 coding DNA: TGTGCCAGCTGGGCGGGGTACACAGATACGCAGTATTTT.

V and J are TRBV3-1 (or the pseudogene TRBV3-2) and TRBJ2-7; unclear D gene. The CDR3 consists of 14 residues. V lost 5 bases, J lost 1 base, and 12 bases lay in between. In germline, CDR1 is LGHDT, CDR2 YNNKEL (reference sequence). The CDR3 loop is CASSYSLRSYEQYF. CDR3 coding DNA: TGTGCCAGCAGCTATTCCCTTCGGTCCTACGAGCAGTACTTC.

As concerns this clone: A junction end diverges from the germline sequence, so it may reflect a read error. The chain combines TRBV18 with TRBJ2-7; 11 bases match TRBD1. Germline loops: CDR1 KGHSH, CDR2 LQKENI. CDR3 length: 15 amino acids. The CDR3 region is CASSSPGQGAYEQYF. DNA for the CDR3: TGTGCCAGCTCATCACCGGGACAGGGGGCCTACGAGCAGTACTTC. The whole variable domain, filled in from reference TRBV18 and TRBJ2-7, reads NAGVMQNPRHLVRRRGQEARLRCSPMKGHSHVYWYRQLPEEGLKFMVYLQKENIIDESGMPKERFSAEFPKEGPSILRIQQVVRGDSAAYFCASSSPGQGAYEQYFGPGTRLTVT.

V usage is TRBV28 and J usage is TRBJ1-5; TRBD1 aligns across 8 bases. V was pared by 5 bases and J by 7 bases, with 13 bases of the junction left unmatched. Germline V CDR1 and CDR2: MDHEN, SYDVKM. CDR3 length: 16 residues. Here the CDR3 DNA reads TGTGCCAGCAGTCCAAGGTGGGGCAGGGGGCACCAGCCCCAGCATTTT. Translation gives CASSPRWGRGHQPQHF.

This clone was detected a few times. The J gene is TRBJ1-2, the V gene TRBV6-5; D may be TRBD1 (5 bases). Germline CDR1 reads MNHEY; CDR2 reads SVGAGI. The CDR3 contains 14 residues. V was clipped by 5 bases and J by 3 bases, with 13 bases between them. The DNA of the CDR3 is TGTGCCAGCAGTCCGGGTAGGGGCTACTATGGCTACACCTTC. Residues: CASSPGRGYYGYTF.

In this sample, this clone turned up a few times. This sequence joins TRBV5-6 and TRBJ2-7, with D possibly matching TRBD2 (5 bases). This CDR3 contains 14 residues. Germline CDR1 SGHDT, CDR2 YYEEEE. The V and J ends lost 0 bases and 6 bases respectively, with 13 bases between them. The CDR3, as DNA: TGTGCCAGCAGCTTGGTCGGGGTACCTCTCGAGCAGTACTTC. Its protein is CASSLVGVPLEQYF.

This clone was observed a single time. The V and J genes are TRBV5-4 and TRBJ2-2; perhaps TRBD1 as D (6 bases). CDR3 length: 18 residues. The ends were cut back, 4 bases at V and 0 bases at J, with 19 bases in the middle. The germline V gene encodes CDR1 SGHNT and CDR2 YYREEE (reference sequence). The CDR3 protein is CASSPGAGSYANTGELFF. CDR3 in DNA: TGTGCCAGCAGCCCAGGGGCAGGGTCATACGCGAACACCGGGGAGCTGTTTTTT.

The chain is built from TRBV3-1 (or the pseudogene TRBV3-2) and TRBJ2-1, with TRBD1 as a possible D gene (5 bases). Germline-derived CDR1 and CDR2 are LGHDT and YNNKEL (reference sequence). The length of the CDR3 is 12 residues. V was cut by 4 bases and J by 4 bases, with 5 bases left in between. The CDR3 DNA reads TGTGCCAGCAGCCGACAGTACAATGAGCAGTTCTTC. It specifies CASSRQYNEQFF.

The chain uses TRBV5-4 and TRBJ2-3; D ambiguous. The germline V and J ends were trimmed by 4 bases and 0 bases, with 6 bases remaining between them. CDR3 length: 13 amino acids. In germline, CDR1 is SGHNT, CDR2 YYREEE (reference sequence). This CDR3 reads CASSHDSTDTQYF. As DNA, the CDR3 is TGTGCCAGCAGCCATGACAGCACAGATACGCAGTATTTT.

This clone was seen only once. V is TRBV3-1 (or the pseudogene TRBV3-2) and J is TRBJ2-5, with a tentative D call TRBD1 (6 bases). Trimming cost V 3 bases and J 3 bases, with 11 bases left between them. Per the germline V gene, CDR1 is LGHDT and CDR2 is YNNKEL (reference sequence). The CDR3 extends over 14 amino acids. The CDR3 loop is CASSHTGHEETQYF. DNA of the CDR3: TGTGCCAGCAGCCACACGGGACACGAAGAGACCCAGTACTTC.